The subject of this entry is one TCR beta chain. Naive, central memory, regulatory and stem cell-like memory cells within the CD4+ compartment were sorted using CD45RO/CCR7/CD25/CD127/CD95/CD27. The data were taken from a study of beta chain features in type 1 diabetes. Study-level background: Sorted cells, about 99 million in number, were examined across all samples.

This CDR3 has 15 residues. V dropped 0 bases and J dropped 5; count of bases not matched to a gene: 2. Germline CDR1 SEHNR, CDR2 FQNEAQ (reference sequence). Expressed TCRB transcripts were sequenced because the isolated RNA had all been reverse transcribed beforehand. Only in-frame clones appear in the TCRdb table, and some are missing; sequencing was by immunoSEQ multiplex PCR. Of some 140,000 clones listed, about 9.2% were seen once; the top ten hold approximately 0.68%. What was sequenced was central memory CD4+ T cells from blood. The chain has TRBV7-9 and TRBJ2-2; 8 bases agree with TRBD2. This receptor was obtained from a man aged 18 to 29 in good health. DNA for the CDR3: TGTGCCAGCAGCTTAGCGCGGGGGGCGACCGGGGAGCTGTTTTTT. Its translation is CASSLARGATGELFF.